This note documents a single TCR beta chain sequence. This record comes from a study of cytomegalovirus exposure and HLA in healthy donors. Primers included in the PCR were 60 Vbeta and 13 Jbeta primers. Data came from immunoSEQ multiplex PCR; TCRdb stores just in-frame clones and leaves some out. The sample consists of over 80,000 clones, about three quarters of them appearing once. Trimming left V 6 bases short and J 5 bases short, with 13 bases between. The CDR3 runs to 13 residues. CDR1 and CDR2 from the germline V gene are MNHNY and SVGAGI (reference sequence). This receptor was obtained from a man aged 35-49 years in good health and CMV-seronegative. This chain uses TRBV6-6 with TRBJ2-5, with unresolved D. The sample taken for sequencing was PBMCs. The CDR3 bases are TGTGCCAGCAGGACCGGTTTACAGGAGACCCAGTACTTC. This codes for CASRTGLQETQYF.